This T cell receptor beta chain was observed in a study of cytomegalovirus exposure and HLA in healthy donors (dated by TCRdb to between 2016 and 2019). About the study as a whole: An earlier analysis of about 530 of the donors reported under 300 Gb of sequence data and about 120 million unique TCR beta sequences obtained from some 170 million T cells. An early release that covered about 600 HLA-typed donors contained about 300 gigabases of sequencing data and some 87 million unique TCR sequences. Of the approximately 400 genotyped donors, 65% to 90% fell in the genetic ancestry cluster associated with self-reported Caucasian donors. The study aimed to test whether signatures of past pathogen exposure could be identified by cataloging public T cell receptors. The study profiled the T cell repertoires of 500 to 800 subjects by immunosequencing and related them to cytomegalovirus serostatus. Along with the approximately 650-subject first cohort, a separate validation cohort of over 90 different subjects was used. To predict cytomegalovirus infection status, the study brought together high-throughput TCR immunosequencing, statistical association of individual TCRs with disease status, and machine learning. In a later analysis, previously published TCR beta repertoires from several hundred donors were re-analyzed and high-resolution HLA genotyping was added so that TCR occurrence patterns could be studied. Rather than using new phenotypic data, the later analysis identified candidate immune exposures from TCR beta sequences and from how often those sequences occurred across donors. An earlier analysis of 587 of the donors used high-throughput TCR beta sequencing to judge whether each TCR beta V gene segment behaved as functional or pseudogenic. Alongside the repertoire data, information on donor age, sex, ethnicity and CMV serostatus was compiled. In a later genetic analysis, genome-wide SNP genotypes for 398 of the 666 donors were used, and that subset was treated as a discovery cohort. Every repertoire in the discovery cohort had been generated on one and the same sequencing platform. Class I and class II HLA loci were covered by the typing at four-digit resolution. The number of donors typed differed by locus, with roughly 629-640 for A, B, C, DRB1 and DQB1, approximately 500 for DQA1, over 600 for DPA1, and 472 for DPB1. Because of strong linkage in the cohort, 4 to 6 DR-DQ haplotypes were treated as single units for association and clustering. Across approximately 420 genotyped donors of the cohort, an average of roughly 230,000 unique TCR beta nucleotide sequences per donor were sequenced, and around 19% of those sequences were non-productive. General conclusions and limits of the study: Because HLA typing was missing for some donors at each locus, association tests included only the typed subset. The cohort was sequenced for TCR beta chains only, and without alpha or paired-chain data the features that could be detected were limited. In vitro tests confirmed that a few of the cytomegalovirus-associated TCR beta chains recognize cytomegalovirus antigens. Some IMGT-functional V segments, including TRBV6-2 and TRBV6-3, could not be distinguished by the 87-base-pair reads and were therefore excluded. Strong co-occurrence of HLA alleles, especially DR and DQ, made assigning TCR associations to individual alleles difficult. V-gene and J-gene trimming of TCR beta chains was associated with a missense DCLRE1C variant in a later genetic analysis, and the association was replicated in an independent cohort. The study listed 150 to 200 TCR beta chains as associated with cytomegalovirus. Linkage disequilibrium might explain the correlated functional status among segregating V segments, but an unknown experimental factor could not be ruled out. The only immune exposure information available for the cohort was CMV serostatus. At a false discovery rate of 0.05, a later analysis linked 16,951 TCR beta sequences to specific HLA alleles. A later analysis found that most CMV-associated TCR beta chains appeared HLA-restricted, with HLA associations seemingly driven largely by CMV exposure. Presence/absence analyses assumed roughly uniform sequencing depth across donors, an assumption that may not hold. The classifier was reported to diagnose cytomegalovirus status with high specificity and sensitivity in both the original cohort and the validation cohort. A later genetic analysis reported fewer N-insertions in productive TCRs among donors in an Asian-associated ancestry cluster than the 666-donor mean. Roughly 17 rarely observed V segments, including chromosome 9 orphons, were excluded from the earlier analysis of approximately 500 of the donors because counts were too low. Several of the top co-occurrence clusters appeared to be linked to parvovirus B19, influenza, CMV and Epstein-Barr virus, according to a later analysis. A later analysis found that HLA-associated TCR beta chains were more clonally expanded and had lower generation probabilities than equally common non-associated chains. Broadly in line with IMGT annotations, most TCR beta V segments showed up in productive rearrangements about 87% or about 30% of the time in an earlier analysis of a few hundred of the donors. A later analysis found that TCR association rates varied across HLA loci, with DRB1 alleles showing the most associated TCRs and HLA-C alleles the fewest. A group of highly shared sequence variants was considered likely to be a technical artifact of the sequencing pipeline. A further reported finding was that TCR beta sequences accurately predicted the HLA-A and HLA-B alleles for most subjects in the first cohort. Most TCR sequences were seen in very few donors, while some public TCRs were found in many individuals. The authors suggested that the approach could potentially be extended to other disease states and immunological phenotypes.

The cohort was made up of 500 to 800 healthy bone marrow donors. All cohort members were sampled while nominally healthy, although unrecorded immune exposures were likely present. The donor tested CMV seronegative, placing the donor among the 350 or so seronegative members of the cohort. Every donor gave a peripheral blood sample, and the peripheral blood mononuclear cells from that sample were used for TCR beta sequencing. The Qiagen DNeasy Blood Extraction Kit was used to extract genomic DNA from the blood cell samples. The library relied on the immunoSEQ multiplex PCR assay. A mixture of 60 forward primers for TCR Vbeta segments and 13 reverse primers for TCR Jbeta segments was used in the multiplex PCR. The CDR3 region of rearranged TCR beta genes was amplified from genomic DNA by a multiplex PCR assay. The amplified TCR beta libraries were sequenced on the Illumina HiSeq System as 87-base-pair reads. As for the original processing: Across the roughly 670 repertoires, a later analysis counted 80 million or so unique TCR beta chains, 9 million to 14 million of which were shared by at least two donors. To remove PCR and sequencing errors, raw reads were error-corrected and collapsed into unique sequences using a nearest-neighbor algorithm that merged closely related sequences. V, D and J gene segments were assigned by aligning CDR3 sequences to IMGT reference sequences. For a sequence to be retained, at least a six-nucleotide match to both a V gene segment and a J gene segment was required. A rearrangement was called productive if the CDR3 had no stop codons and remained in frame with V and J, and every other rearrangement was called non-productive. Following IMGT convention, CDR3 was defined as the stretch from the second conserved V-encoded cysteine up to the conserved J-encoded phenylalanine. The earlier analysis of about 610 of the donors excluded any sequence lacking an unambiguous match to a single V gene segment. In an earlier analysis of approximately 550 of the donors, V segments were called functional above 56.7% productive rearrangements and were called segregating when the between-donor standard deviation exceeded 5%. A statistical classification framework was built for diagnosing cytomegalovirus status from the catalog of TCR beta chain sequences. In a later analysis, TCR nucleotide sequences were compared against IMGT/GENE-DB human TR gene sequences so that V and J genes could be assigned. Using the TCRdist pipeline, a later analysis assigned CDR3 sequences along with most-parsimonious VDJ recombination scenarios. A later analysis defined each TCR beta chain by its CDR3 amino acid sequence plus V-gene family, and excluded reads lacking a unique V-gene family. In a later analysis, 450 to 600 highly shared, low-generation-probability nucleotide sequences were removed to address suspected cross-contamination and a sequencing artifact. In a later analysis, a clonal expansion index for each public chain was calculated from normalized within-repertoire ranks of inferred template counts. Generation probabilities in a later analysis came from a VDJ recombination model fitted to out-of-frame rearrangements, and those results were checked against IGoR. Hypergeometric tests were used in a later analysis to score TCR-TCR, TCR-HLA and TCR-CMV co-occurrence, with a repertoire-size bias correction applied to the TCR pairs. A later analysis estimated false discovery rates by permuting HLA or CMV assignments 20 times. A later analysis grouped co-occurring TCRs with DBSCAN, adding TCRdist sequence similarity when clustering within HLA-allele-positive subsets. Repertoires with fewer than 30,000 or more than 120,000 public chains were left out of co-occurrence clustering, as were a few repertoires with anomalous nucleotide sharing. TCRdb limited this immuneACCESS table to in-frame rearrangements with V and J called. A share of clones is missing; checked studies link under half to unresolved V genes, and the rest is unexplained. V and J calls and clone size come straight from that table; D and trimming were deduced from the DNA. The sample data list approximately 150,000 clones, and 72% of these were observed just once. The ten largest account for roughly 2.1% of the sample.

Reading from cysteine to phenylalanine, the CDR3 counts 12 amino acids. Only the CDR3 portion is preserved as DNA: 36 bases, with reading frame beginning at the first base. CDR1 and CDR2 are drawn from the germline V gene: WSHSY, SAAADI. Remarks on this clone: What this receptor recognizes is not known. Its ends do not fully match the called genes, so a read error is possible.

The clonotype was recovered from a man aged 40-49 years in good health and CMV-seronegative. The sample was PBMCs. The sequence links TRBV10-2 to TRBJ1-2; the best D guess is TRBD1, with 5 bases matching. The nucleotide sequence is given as TGCGCCAGCGGGCAGGGATACCAAGGCTACCCCTTC. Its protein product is CASGQGYQGYPF.